This TCR beta chain is from a study of control samples from healthy donors and cancer patients. Profiled with immunoSEQ multiplex PCR; TCRdb holds only in-frame clones, not every one. The sample carries about 150,000 clones, approximately 94% recorded once. The CDR3 length is 13 residues. V was trimmed by 2 bases and J by 10 bases, leaving 12 bases between them. Germline V gene lookup returns CDR1 MDHEN and CDR2 SYDVKM. The sample comprised blood. The sequence was collected from a man aged 35 to 55 in good health. This sequence joins TRBV28 and TRBJ1-3; D is perhaps TRBD1 (6 bases). The CDR3 loop is CASSLPAGATIYF. The CDR3 DNA is TGTGCCAGCAGTTTACCTGCAGGGGCGACCATATATTTT.